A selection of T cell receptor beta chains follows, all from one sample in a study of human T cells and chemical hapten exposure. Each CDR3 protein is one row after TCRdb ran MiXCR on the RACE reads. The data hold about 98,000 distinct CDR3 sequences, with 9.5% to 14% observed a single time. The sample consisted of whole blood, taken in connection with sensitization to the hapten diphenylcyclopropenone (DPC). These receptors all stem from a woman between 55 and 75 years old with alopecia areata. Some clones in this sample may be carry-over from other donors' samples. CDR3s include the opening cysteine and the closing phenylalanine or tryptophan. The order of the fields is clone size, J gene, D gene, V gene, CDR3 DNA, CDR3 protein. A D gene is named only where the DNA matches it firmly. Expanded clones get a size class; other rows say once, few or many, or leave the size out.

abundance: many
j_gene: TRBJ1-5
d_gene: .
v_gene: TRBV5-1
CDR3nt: TGCGCCAGCAGCTTGGCGGGTGGGGGTAACAATCAGCCCCAGCATTTT
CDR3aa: CASSLAGGGNNQPQHF

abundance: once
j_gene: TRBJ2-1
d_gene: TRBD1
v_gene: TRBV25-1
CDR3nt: TGTGCCAGCAGTGTTCAGGGGGCGGCCTACAATGAGCAGTTCTTC
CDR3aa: CASSVQGAAYNEQFF

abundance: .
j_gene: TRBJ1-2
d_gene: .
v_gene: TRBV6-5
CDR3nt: TGTGCCAGCAGTTACTTTGCGTCAGGATCTTCTAACTATGGCTACACCTTC
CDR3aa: CASSYFASGSSNYGYTF

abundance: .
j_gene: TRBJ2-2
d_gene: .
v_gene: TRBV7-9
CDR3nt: TGTGCCAGCAGCTCAGGGCGCACCGGGGAGCTGTTTTTT
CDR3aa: CASSSGRTGELFF

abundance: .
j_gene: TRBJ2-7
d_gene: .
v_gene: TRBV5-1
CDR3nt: TGCGCCAGCAGGACCGGGACGCTCTACGAGCAGTACTTC
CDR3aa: CASRTGTLYEQYF

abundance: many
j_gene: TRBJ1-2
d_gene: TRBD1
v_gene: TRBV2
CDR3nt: TGTGCCAGCAAGGACAGACAGGGGGCACAGTATGGCTACACCTTC
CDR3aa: CASKDRQGAQYGYTF

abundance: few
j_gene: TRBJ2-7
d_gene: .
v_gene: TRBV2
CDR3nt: TGTGCCAGCACCCGGGAAGGGGAGGCAGAGCAGTACTTC
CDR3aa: CASTREGEAEQYF

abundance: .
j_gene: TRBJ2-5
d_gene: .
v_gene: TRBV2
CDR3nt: TGTGCCAGCAGTAACCGGGACTCCCTCTCACCGGCGGCCCAGTACTTC
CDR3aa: CASSNRDSLSPAAQYF

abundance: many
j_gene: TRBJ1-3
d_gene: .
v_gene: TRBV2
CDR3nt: TGTGCCAGCAGAAGGACACTGCTCTCTGGAAACACCATATATTTT
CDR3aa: CASRRTLLSGNTIYF

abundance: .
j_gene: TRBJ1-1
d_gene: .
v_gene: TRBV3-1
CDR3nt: TGTGCCAGCAGCCAGGTCCGGGGGTCCACTGAAGCTTTCTTT
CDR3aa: CASSQVRGSTEAFF

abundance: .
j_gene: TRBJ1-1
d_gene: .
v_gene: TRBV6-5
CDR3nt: TGTGCCAGCAGTTACTCGGGGGGAGGGATGAACACTGAAGCTTTCTTT
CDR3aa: CASSYSGGGMNTEAFF

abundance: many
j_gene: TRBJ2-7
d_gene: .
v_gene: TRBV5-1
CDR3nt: TGCGCCAGCAGCTTAATGGTCGGAGTCTACGAGCAGTACTTC
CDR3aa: CASSLMVGVYEQYF

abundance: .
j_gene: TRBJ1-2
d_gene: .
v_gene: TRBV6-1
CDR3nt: TGTGCCAGCAGCCCAAGGGGAGATGCTAACTATGGCTACACCTTC
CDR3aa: CASSPRGDANYGYTF

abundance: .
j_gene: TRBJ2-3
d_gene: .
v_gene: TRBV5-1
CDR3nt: TGCGCCAGCAGCTCGCCGGGACTGGGAGATACGCAGTATTTT
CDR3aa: CASSSPGLGDTQYF

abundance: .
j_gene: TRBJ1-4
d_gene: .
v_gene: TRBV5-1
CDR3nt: TGCGCCAGCAGCTTGGGAAGGGCAGGTGAAAAACTGTTTTTT
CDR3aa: CASSLGRAGEKLFF

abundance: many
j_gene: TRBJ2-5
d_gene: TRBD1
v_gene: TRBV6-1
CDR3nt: TGTGCCAGCAGTGAACCGGGGACAGCTACCCTCCATGAGACCCAGTACTTC
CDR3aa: CASSEPGTATLHETQYF

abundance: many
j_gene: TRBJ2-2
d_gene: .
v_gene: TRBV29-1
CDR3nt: TGCAGCGTGTTGAGCGGGGAGCTGTTTTTT
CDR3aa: CSVLSGELFF

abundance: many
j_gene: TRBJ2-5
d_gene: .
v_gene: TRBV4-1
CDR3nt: TGCGCCAGCAGCCAAGAGCCCTCGTCGGCTTCGGGCCACCAAGAGACCCAGTACTTC
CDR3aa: CASSQEPSSASGHQETQYF

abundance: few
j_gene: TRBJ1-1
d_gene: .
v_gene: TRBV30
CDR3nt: TGTGCCTGGAGCGCCGGACAGAACACTGAAGCTTTCTTT
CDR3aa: CAWSAGQNTEAFF

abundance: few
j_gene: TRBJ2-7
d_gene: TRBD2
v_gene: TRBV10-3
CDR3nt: TGTGCCATCAGTGAGGGGGTGACTAGCGGCACCTACGAGCAGTACTTC
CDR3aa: CAISEGVTSGTYEQYF

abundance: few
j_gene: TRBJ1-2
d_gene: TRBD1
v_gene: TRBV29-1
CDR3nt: TGCAGCGGTGAGGGGCAGGGGGCGGCAAACACCTTC
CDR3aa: CSGEGQGAANTF

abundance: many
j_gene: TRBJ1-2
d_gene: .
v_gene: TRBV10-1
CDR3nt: TGCGCCAGCAGTGAAGCACCTAACTATGGCTACACCTTC
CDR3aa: CASSEAPNYGYTF

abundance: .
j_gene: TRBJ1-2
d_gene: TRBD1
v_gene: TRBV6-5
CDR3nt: TGTGCCAGCAGTTACACAACGGGACAGGGCGGGCATGGCTACACCTTC
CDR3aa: CASSYTTGQGGHGYTF

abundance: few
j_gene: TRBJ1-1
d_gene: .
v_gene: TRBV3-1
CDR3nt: TGTGCCAGCAGCCAAGTCCCAGGGAACAGGAACACTGAAGCTTTCTTT
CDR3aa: CASSQVPGNRNTEAFF

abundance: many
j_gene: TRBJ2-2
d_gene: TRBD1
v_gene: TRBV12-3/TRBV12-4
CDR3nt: TGTGCCAGCAGCATGAGGACAGGGAACACCGGGGAGCTGTTTTTT
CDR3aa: CASSMRTGNTGELFF

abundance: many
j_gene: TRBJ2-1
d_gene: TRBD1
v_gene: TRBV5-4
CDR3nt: TGTGCCAGCAGCTCCTGGACAGGGTTGGCCTCCTACAATGAGCAGTTCTTC
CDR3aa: CASSSWTGLASYNEQFF

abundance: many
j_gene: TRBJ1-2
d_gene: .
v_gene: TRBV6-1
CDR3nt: TGTGCCAGCAGTGAAGGGGCAGCCACTAACTATGGCTACACCTTC
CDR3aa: CASSEGAATNYGYTF

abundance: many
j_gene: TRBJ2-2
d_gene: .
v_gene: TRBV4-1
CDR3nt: TGCGCCAGCAGCCAAGACCCCCTACCGGGCACCGGGGAGCTGTTTTTT
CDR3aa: CASSQDPLPGTGELFF

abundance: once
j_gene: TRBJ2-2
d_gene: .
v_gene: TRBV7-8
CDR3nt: TGTGCCAGCAGCTTAAGATCGGGGTTTCAGAACACCGGGGAGCTGTTTTTT
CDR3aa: CASSLRSGFQNTGELFF

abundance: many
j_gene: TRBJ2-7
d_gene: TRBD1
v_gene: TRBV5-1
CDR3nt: TGCGCCAGCAGCTGGGACAGGGGGACCGAGCAGTACTTC
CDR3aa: CASSWDRGTEQYF

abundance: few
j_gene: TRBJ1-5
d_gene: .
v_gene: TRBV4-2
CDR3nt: TGTGCCAGCAGCCAAGGCTACGGGATCAATCAGCCCCAGCATTTT
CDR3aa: CASSQGYGINQPQHF

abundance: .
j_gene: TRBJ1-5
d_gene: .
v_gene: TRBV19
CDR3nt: TGTGCCAGTAGTATATCCCGGCAGCCCCAGCATTTT
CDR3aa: CASSISRQPQHF

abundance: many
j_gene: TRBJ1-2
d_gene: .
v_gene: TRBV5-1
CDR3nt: TGCGCCAGCAGCTTGGAACAGGACTATGGCTACACCTTC
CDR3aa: CASSLEQDYGYTF

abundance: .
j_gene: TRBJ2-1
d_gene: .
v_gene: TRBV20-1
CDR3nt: TGCAGTGCTAGAGATGCCCAGGGTTGGTACAATGAGCAGTTCTTC
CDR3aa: CSARDAQGWYNEQFF

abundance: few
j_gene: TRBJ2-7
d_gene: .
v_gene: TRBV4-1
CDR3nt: TGCGCCAGCAGCCAAGGGCTAGCCTACGAGCAGTACTTC
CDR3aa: CASSQGLAYEQYF

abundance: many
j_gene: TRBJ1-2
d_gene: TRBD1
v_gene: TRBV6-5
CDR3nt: TGTGCCAGCAGTTTTTCCGGGACAGGGGGCAGAGGCTACACCTTC
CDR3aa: CASSFSGTGGRGYTF

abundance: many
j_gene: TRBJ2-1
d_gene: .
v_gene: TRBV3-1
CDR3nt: TGTGCCAGCAGCCCCGACAATTACAATGAGCAGTTCTTC
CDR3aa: CASSPDNYNEQFF

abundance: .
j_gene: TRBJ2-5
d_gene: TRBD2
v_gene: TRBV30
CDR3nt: TGTGCCTGGAGTGTTCGGGGGGGCCGAGAGACCCAGTACTTC
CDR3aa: CAWSVRGGRETQYF

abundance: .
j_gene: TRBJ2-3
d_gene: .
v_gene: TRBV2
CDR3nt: TGTGCCAGCAGTCGAGGTTGGGGGAGGACAGATACGCAGTATTTT
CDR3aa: CASSRGWGRTDTQYF

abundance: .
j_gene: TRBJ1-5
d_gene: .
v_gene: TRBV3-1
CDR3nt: TGTGCCAGCAGCCAAGGGACAGGCAATCAGCCCCAGCATTTT
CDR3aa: CASSQGTGNQPQHF

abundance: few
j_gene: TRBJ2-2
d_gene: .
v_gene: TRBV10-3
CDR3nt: TGTGCCATCAGTGGGCCCACAGGGTTGAACACCGGGGAGCTGTTTTTT
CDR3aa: CAISGPTGLNTGELFF

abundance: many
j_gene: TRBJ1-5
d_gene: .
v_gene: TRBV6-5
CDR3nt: TGTGCCAGCAGTCTGACCGGGGCTGGGGCAAATCAGCCCCAGCATTTT
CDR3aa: CASSLTGAGANQPQHF

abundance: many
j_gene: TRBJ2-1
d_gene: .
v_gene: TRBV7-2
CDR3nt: TGTGCCAGCAGCTTTTACAATGAGCAGTTCTTC
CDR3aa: CASSFYNEQFF

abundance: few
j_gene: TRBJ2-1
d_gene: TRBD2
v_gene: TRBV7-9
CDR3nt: TGTGCCAGCAGCTTATCGCTAGCGGGGCTTACCTACAATGAGCAGTTCTTC
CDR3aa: CASSLSLAGLTYNEQFF

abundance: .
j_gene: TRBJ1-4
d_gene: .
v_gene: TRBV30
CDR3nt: TGTGCCTGGAGTGTGGGTCTTGCAACTAATGAAAAACTGTTTTTT
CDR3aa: CAWSVGLATNEKLFF

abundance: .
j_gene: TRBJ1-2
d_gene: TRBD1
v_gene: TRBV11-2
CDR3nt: TGTGCCAGCAGCTCACCTGGGGCCTCCGGGACAGCTAACTATGGCTACACCTTC
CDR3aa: CASSSPGASGTANYGYTF

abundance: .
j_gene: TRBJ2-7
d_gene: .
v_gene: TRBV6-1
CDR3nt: TGTGCCAGCAGTGAGGGGCCGCGTACCTACGAGCAGTACTTC
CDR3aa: CASSEGPRTYEQYF

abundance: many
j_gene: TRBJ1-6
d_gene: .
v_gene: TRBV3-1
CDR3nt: TGTGCCAGCAGCCAAGGTTTATTGCGTTCAGGGCGAGCCCTCCACTTT
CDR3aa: CASSQGLLRSGRALHF

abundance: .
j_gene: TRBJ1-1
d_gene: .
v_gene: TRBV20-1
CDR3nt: TGCAGTGCTGGCGGCAGAATGAACACTGAAGCTTTCTTT
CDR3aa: CSAGGRMNTEAFF

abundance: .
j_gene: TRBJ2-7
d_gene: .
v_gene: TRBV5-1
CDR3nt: TGCGCCAGCAGCTTGACCAGGGGGGCCTACGAGCAGTACTTC
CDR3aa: CASSLTRGAYEQYF

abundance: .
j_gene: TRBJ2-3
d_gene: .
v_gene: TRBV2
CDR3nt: TGTGCCAGCGCTACACAGGGCCCAGATACGCAGTATTTT
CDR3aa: CASATQGPDTQYF

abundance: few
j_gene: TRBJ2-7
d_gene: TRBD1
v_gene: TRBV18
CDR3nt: TGTGCCAGCTCACCACCCCAACCATCCGGGACAGGGGGGTTTGGGTACGAGCAGTACTTC
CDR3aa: CASSPPQPSGTGGFGYEQYF